The rows below give T cell receptor beta chains drawn from one sample of a study of vaccination effects on CD4 cells after COVID-19. The data were produced by immunoSEQ multiplex PCR, yet TCRdb's version contains in-frame clones alone and is incomplete. Counted here are about 45,000 clones, around 75% occurring once; the ten biggest clones make up under 30%. Their antigen targets remain unknown. The sequencing here drew on CD4+ T cells from PBMCs cultured with a peptide pool, taken before COVID-19 vaccination. These receptors all come from a human donor who had a prior SARS-CoV-2 infection. CDR3s include the opening cysteine and the closing phenylalanine or tryptophan. Each record gives: D gene, J gene, V gene, clone size, CDR3 DNA, CDR3 protein. D genes are given only for firm matches. Size values are once, few and many counts, or a class for expanded clones, and some rows have none.

D gene: TRBD2; J gene: TRBJ2-1; V gene: TRBV10-2; clone size: few; CDR3 DNA: TGCGCCAGCAGTGAGTTCAAGGCGGGAGGTCAAAATGAGCAGTTCTTC; CDR3 protein: CASSEFKAGGQNEQFF
D gene: .; J gene: TRBJ1-4; V gene: TRBV4-1; clone size: .; CDR3 DNA: TGCGCCAGCAGCCCGGCACCAGCAACTAATGAAAAACTGTTTTTT; CDR3 protein: CASSPAPATNEKLFF
D gene: .; J gene: TRBJ1-2; V gene: TRBV15; clone size: .; CDR3 DNA: TGTGCCACCAGCGTTCGGGGGGACTCTGGCTACACCTTC; CDR3 protein: CATSVRGDSGYTF
D gene: .; J gene: TRBJ1-6; V gene: TRBV6-1; clone size: .; CDR3 DNA: TGTGCCAGCAGTGAAATCGTTAATTCACCCCTCCACTTT; CDR3 protein: CASSEIVNSPLHF
D gene: .; J gene: TRBJ1-4; V gene: TRBV30; clone size: .; CDR3 DNA: TGTGCCTGGAGTAGTGGTGTAGGTGAAAAACTGTTTTTT; CDR3 protein: CAWSSGVGEKLFF
D gene: .; J gene: TRBJ2-7; V gene: TRBV7-2; clone size: .; CDR3 DNA: TGTGCCAGCAGCTTAAGCCGGATTTACTACGAGCAGTACTTC; CDR3 protein: CASSLSRIYYEQYF
D gene: TRBD2; J gene: TRBJ2-3; V gene: TRBV7-3; clone size: .; CDR3 DNA: TGTGCCAGCAGCTTATATGGGGAGGGAGGGACAGATACGCAGTATTTT; CDR3 protein: CASSLYGEGGTDTQYF
D gene: .; J gene: TRBJ2-7; V gene: TRBV5-5; clone size: .; CDR3 DNA: TGTGCCAGCAGCTTAGTTGTCGCTGAGGGGGAGCAGTACTTC; CDR3 protein: CASSLVVAEGEQYF
D gene: TRBD2; J gene: TRBJ2-1; V gene: TRBV3-1/TRBV3-2; clone size: .; CDR3 DNA: TGTGCCAACAGCCAATTTGTACTAGCGCGGGGAGAGCAGTTCTTC; CDR3 protein: CANSQFVLARGEQFF
D gene: .; J gene: TRBJ1-5; V gene: TRBV19; clone size: .; CDR3 DNA: TGTGCCAGTAGTATGGACAGAATTAGCAATCAGCCCCAGCATTTT; CDR3 protein: CASSMDRISNQPQHF
D gene: .; J gene: TRBJ1-2; V gene: TRBV6-6; clone size: .; CDR3 DNA: TGTGCCAGCAGTTACTCGATACTGGGTGGCTACACCTTC; CDR3 protein: CASSYSILGGYTF
D gene: .; J gene: TRBJ2-5; V gene: TRBV7-2; clone size: .; CDR3 DNA: TGTGCCAGCAGCCCGCGGCGGTCTTTGGGGGAGACCCAGTACTTC; CDR3 protein: CASSPRRSLGETQYF
D gene: .; J gene: TRBJ2-3; V gene: TRBV5-5; clone size: .; CDR3 DNA: TGTGCCAGCAGCTTGGGGGTGGCGAGGAGTACGCAGTATTTT; CDR3 protein: CASSLGVARSTQYF
D gene: .; J gene: TRBJ2-7; V gene: TRBV30; clone size: .; CDR3 DNA: TGTGCCTGGAGTGGGGTAGGGACCTACGAGCAGTACTTC; CDR3 protein: CAWSGVGTYEQYF
D gene: TRBD1; J gene: TRBJ1-1; V gene: TRBV16; clone size: few; CDR3 DNA: TGTGCCAGCAGCCAATTGGCGTCAGGGGGCACTGAAGCTTTCTTT; CDR3 protein: CASSQLASGGTEAFF
D gene: .; J gene: TRBJ1-1; V gene: TRBV14; clone size: once; CDR3 DNA: TGTGCCAGCAGCCAAGATTTTGGGGAATGGAACACTGAAGCTTTCTTT; CDR3 protein: CASSQDFGEWNTEAFF
D gene: .; J gene: TRBJ1-1; V gene: TRBV20-1; clone size: .; CDR3 DNA: TGCAGTGCTCGGTTCACTGAAGCTTTCTTT; CDR3 protein: CSARFTEAFF
D gene: TRBD1; J gene: TRBJ1-2; V gene: TRBV30; clone size: .; CDR3 DNA: TGTGCCCGTGAGACAGGGAATGGCTACACCTTC; CDR3 protein: CARETGNGYTF
D gene: TRBD2; J gene: TRBJ2-3; V gene: TRBV9; clone size: .; CDR3 DNA: TGTGCCAGCAGCGTAGAGCTAGCGGGAGCAGATACGCAGTATTTT; CDR3 protein: CASSVELAGADTQYF
D gene: .; J gene: TRBJ2-2; V gene: TRBV11-3; clone size: .; CDR3 DNA: TGTGCCAGCAGCTTAGGTGGGACCTGGTCCGGGGAGCTGTTTTTT; CDR3 protein: CASSLGGTWSGELFF
D gene: .; J gene: TRBJ2-7; V gene: TRBV10-3; clone size: .; CDR3 DNA: TGTGCCATCAGACCCGGGTCTTATTCCTACGAGCAGTACTTC; CDR3 protein: CAIRPGSYSYEQYF
D gene: .; J gene: TRBJ1-2; V gene: TRBV14; clone size: .; CDR3 DNA: TGTGCCAGCAGCCCGACGGGAGACTATGGCTACACCTTC; CDR3 protein: CASSPTGDYGYTF
D gene: .; J gene: TRBJ2-5; V gene: TRBV6-5; clone size: .; CDR3 DNA: TGTGCCAGCAGTTACTCGGGAACGGGACCGGAGACCCAGTACTTC; CDR3 protein: CASSYSGTGPETQYF
D gene: .; J gene: TRBJ1-5; V gene: TRBV7-3; clone size: .; CDR3 DNA: TGTGCCAGCAGCTACGACAGAAATCAGCCCCAGCATTTT; CDR3 protein: CASSYDRNQPQHF
D gene: .; J gene: TRBJ2-3; V gene: TRBV18; clone size: many; CDR3 DNA: TGTGCCAGCTCACCTATCCCCCTAGATACGCAGTATTTT; CDR3 protein: CASSPIPLDTQYF
D gene: .; J gene: TRBJ2-3; V gene: TRBV24-1; clone size: .; CDR3 DNA: TGTGCCACCAGTGATCCCCCTGGGACATCATCTTCAGATACGCAGTATTTT; CDR3 protein: CATSDPPGTSSSDTQYF
D gene: .; J gene: TRBJ2-7; V gene: TRBV7-8; clone size: .; CDR3 DNA: TGTGCCAGCAGCTTACGGTTCGACCACGAGCAGTACTTC; CDR3 protein: CASSLRFDHEQYF
D gene: .; J gene: TRBJ2-1; V gene: TRBV7-9; clone size: .; CDR3 DNA: TGTGCCAGCAGCCAACTTGACAATGAGCAGTTCTTC; CDR3 protein: CASSQLDNEQFF
D gene: TRBD1; J gene: TRBJ2-7; V gene: TRBV15; clone size: once; CDR3 DNA: TGTGCCACCAGCAGGGACAGGTACGAGCAGTACTTC; CDR3 protein: CATSRDRYEQYF
D gene: .; J gene: TRBJ2-3; V gene: TRBV5-4; clone size: .; CDR3 DNA: TGTGCCAGCCAACCAGAAAACACAGATACGCAGTATTTT; CDR3 protein: CASQPENTDTQYF
D gene: .; J gene: TRBJ2-5; V gene: TRBV15; clone size: .; CDR3 DNA: TGTGCCACCAGCAGAGAAAAACAGACAGAGGGGAGAGAGACCCAGTACTTC; CDR3 protein: CATSREKQTEGRETQYF
D gene: .; J gene: TRBJ1-6; V gene: TRBV6-8; clone size: .; CDR3 DNA: TGTGCCAGAGGGAGGGCTGGGACCTATAATTCACCCCTCCACTTT; CDR3 protein: CARGRAGTYNSPLHF
D gene: .; J gene: TRBJ2-1; V gene: TRBV7-8; clone size: .; CDR3 DNA: TGTGCCAGCAGCTTGGCTAGCGTGAACTACAATGAGCAGTTCTTC; CDR3 protein: CASSLASVNYNEQFF
D gene: TRBD2; J gene: TRBJ2-7; V gene: TRBV3-1/TRBV3-2; clone size: .; CDR3 DNA: TGTGCCAGCAGCCAAGGTAGCGGGAGAAACGAGCAGTACTTC; CDR3 protein: CASSQGSGRNEQYF
D gene: TRBD1; J gene: TRBJ1-3; V gene: TRBV12-5; clone size: .; CDR3 DNA: TGTGCTAGTGGTTTGATTACTGTCCGGCAGGGGGGCTCTGGAAACACCATATATTTT; CDR3 protein: CASGLITVRQGGSGNTIYF
D gene: .; J gene: TRBJ2-7; V gene: TRBV9; clone size: once; CDR3 DNA: TGTGCCAGCAGCGTGAGCGGAACCTCCTACGAGCAGTACTTC; CDR3 protein: CASSVSGTSYEQYF
D gene: .; J gene: TRBJ2-7; V gene: TRBV5-4; clone size: .; CDR3 DNA: TGTGCCAGCAGCTTAAGATCAGTGGCAAACTACGAGCAGTACTTC; CDR3 protein: CASSLRSVANYEQYF
D gene: .; J gene: TRBJ2-3; V gene: TRBV5-6; clone size: once; CDR3 DNA: TGTGCCAGCAGCGTGGGACTCAGCCCAGATACGCAGTATTTT; CDR3 protein: CASSVGLSPDTQYF
D gene: .; J gene: TRBJ2-1; V gene: TRBV6-5; clone size: .; CDR3 DNA: TGTGCCAGCAGCCTCGTATTGGGGGTCAATGAGCAGTTCTTC; CDR3 protein: CASSLVLGVNEQFF
D gene: TRBD2; J gene: TRBJ2-7; V gene: TRBV7-3; clone size: few; CDR3 DNA: TGTGCCAGCAGCTTAAACTCGGGGACTAACGAGCAGTACTTC; CDR3 protein: CASSLNSGTNEQYF
D gene: TRBD1; J gene: TRBJ1-3; V gene: TRBV5-1; clone size: .; CDR3 DNA: TGCGCCAGCAGCTTGCGGGACAGGGGTGCTGGAAACACCATATATTTT; CDR3 protein: CASSLRDRGAGNTIYF
D gene: .; J gene: TRBJ2-6; V gene: TRBV7-3; clone size: once; CDR3 DNA: TGTGCCAGCAGCGCACAGAGCTCTGGGGCCAACGTCCTGACTTTC; CDR3 protein: CASSAQSSGANVLTF
D gene: .; J gene: TRBJ1-2; V gene: TRBV7-3; clone size: .; CDR3 DNA: TGTGCCAGCAGCTTCTCGGGGTATGGCTACACCTTC; CDR3 protein: CASSFSGYGYTF
D gene: .; J gene: TRBJ1-1; V gene: TRBV5-1; clone size: .; CDR3 DNA: TGCGCCAGCAGCTTGGGCAGGGTATTCACTGAAGCTTTCTTT; CDR3 protein: CASSLGRVFTEAFF
D gene: .; J gene: TRBJ1-1; V gene: TRBV28; clone size: .; CDR3 DNA: TGTGCCAGCAGTAGAGGAGGAGGGGCGAACACTGAAGCTTTCTTT; CDR3 protein: CASSRGGGANTEAFF
D gene: TRBD1; J gene: TRBJ1-5; V gene: TRBV19; clone size: .; CDR3 DNA: TGTGCCAGTAGTGTTCGGGACAGCTATAGCAATCAGCCCCAGCATTTT; CDR3 protein: CASSVRDSYSNQPQHF
D gene: .; J gene: TRBJ2-5; V gene: TRBV5-1; clone size: .; CDR3 DNA: TGCGCCAGCAGCGCCTTTCCGGGGGCCCAAGAGACCCAGTACTTC; CDR3 protein: CASSAFPGAQETQYF
D gene: TRBD1; J gene: TRBJ2-1; V gene: TRBV28; clone size: .; CDR3 DNA: TGTGCCAGCATCGACAGGGTACATGAGCAGTTCTTC; CDR3 protein: CASIDRVHEQFF
D gene: .; J gene: TRBJ2-5; V gene: TRBV11-1; clone size: .; CDR3 DNA: TGTGCCAGCAGCTTAGCGCCAGGGTTGGAGACCCAGTACTTC; CDR3 protein: CASSLAPGLETQYF
D gene: TRBD1; J gene: TRBJ1-1; V gene: TRBV6-5; clone size: .; CDR3 DNA: TGTGCCAGCAGAGAGGGGACAGGGGGAGCTTTCTTT; CDR3 protein: CASREGTGGAFF
D gene: TRBD2; J gene: TRBJ2-7; V gene: TRBV4-2; clone size: .; CDR3 DNA: TGTGCCAGCAGCCATGCGGCCGGGACTACCCACTACGAGCAGTACTTC; CDR3 protein: CASSHAAGTTHYEQYF
D gene: .; J gene: TRBJ2-5; V gene: TRBV2; clone size: .; CDR3 DNA: TGTGCCAGCAGTGTAATCCAAGAGACCCAGTACTTC; CDR3 protein: CASSVIQETQYF
D gene: .; J gene: TRBJ2-3; V gene: TRBV4-1; clone size: few; CDR3 DNA: TGCGCCAGCAGCCCCCTCACCGATCGCACAGATACGCAGTATTTT; CDR3 protein: CASSPLTDRTDTQYF